The clone carrying this TCR beta chain was detected only a few times. Its antigen is not known. The sample comes from a study of response to subunit inactivated influenza vaccine. Study-level findings and limits: Few additional T cells are recruited per seasonal influenza vaccination, authors suggested.

The CDR3 is 14 amino acids. Germline CDR1 SEHNR, CDR2 FQNEAQ (reference sequence). The V gene lost 5 bases and the J gene lost 7 bases, with 12 bases spanning the gap. Each CDR3 protein gets one entry after TCRdb re-called the RT-PCR reads with MiXCR. The sample gives 530,000 or so distinct CDR3 sequences, about 25% of which show up once; 1.5% to 2% is in the top ten. V usage is TRBV7-9 and J usage is TRBJ1-6; D not resolved. This material consisted of CD4+ T cells sorted from PBMCs, taken about 5 days after vaccination. The sequence was collected from a man aged 45-65 years who received an inactivated influenza vaccine. The CDR3 loop reads CASSGRHLNSPLHF. The CDR3 DNA sequence: TGTGCCAGCAGCGGGAGACATTTAAATTCACCCCTCCACTTT. Complete variable domain (other parts from reference TRBV7-9 and TRBJ1-6): DTGVSQNPRHKITKRGQNVTFRCDPISEHNRLYWYRQTLGQGPEFLTYFQNEAQLEKSRLLSDRFSAERPKGSFSTLEIQRTEQGDSAMYLCASSGRHLNSPLHFGNGTRLTVT.